This T cell receptor (beta chain) was retrieved from a study of beta chain features in type 1 diabetes. Findings and caveats of the study: Among all four CD4+ subsets, Type 1 diabetes patients had TCRB CDR3s that were moderately but significantly shorter.

What was sequenced were expressed TCRB transcripts, since all of the isolated RNA had been reverse transcribed. Some clones are missing from TCRdb's copy, which holds only in-frame ones; the method was immunoSEQ multiplex PCR. The sample has fewer than 15,000 clones; roughly half are singletons. A heparinised blood draw that averaged about 100 mL was obtained once from each donor. Staining for CD45RO/CCR7/CD25/CD127/CD95/CD27 allowed sorting of CD4+ naive, central memory, regulatory and stem cell-like memory cells. Regarding this clone: Its target is not known.

Looked up from germline, CDR1 is GTSNPN and CDR2 is SVGIG (reference sequence). J gave up 4 bases and V 4 bases, and 4 bases lay outside the gene matches. The CDR3 sequence is 14 residues long. V gene TRBV30 combines with J gene TRBJ2-3, with 11 bases matching TRBD1. The sample was stem cell memory CD4+ T cells from blood. The TCR originated in a young man in good health. The CDR3 region is CAWNPGQGADTQYF. DNA for the CDR3: TGTGCCTGGAATCCGGGACAGGGGGCAGATACGCAGTATTTT.